This T cell receptor beta chain was documented in a study of blood T cell repertoires in COVID-19. How the authors handled the data: Amplified reference gene primers provided the basis for estimating nucleated cell counts. Libraries were prepared by immunoSEQ multiplex PCR; TCRdb keeps only in-frame clonotypes and omits some of them. The DNA gave D and trimming, while V, J and clone size come from that table. The sample lists approximately 140,000 clones, 86% occurring once. Per the germline V gene, CDR1 is SGHTA and CDR2 is FQGNSA. V was clipped by 5 bases and J by 3 bases; unmatched bases: 10. The CDR3 sequence is 15 residues long.

This chain uses TRBV7-2 with TRBJ2-7, with 7 nucleotides matching TRBD2. Sequenced input: peripheral blood. The clonotype originates from a man aged 70-80 years with acute or convalescent COVID-19. This chain's CDR3 is CASSPSAGELYEQYF. In DNA, the CDR3 is TGTGCCAGCAGCCCCTCGGCGGGGGAGCTCTACGAGCAGTACTTC.